This T cell receptor (beta chain) is from a study of T cell responses to AZD1222 COVID-19 vaccine. Whole-study findings and limits: Per reports, nearly half of all spike-specific TCRs target regions that are unmutated in variants. Mostly white British, mostly female donors; authors suggested clonal diversity may be underestimated. Samples come after the peak T cell response, not at day 14. Recipients of AZD1222 seropositive at baseline numbered only five or six.

This clone was detected only a few times. Its cognate antigen is unknown. Produced via immunoSEQ multiplex PCR; TCRdb's table is partial and in-frame only. Among 100,000 to 130,000 clones, roughly 90% were seen once, and the ten largest hold roughly 3.2%. The length of the CDR3 is 18 residues. V was clipped by 2 bases and J by 0 bases, with 17 bases between them. CDR1 and CDR2 (germline): MDHEN, SYDVKM. This specimen consisted of peripheral blood, obtained on day 0 of MenACWY control vaccination. This chain links TRBV28 with TRBJ1-3; D is undetermined. This TCR came from an adult in good health. CDR3 nucleotides: TGTGCCAGCAGTTTAGGGATACGACGGAAGACCTCTGGAAACACCATATATTTT. Amino acids: CASSLGIRRKTSGNTIYF.